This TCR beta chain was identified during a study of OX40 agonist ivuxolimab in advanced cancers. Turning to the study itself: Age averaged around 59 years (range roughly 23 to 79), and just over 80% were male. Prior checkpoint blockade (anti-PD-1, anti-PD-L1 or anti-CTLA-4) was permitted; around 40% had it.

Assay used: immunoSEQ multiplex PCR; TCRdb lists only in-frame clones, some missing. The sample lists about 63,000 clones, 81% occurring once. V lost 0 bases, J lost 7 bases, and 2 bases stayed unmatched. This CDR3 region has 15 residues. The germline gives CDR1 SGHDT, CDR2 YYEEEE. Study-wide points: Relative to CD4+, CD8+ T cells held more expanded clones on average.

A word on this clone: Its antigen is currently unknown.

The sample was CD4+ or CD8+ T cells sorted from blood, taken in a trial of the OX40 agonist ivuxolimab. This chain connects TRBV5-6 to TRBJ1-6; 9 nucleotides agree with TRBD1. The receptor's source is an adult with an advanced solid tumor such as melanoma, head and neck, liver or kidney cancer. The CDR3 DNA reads TGTGCCAGCAGCTTGGGCGGGACAGGGAATTCACCCCTCCACTTT. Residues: CASSLGGTGNSPLHF.